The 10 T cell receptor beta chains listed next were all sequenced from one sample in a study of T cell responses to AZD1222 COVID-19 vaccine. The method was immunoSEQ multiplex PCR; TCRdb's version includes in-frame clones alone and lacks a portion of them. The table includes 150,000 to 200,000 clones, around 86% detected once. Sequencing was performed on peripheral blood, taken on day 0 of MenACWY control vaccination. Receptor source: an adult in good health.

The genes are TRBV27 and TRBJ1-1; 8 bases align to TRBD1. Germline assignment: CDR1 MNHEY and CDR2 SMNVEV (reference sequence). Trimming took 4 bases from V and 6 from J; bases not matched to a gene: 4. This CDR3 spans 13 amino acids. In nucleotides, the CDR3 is TGTGCCAGCAGTTCCTGGACAGGGTCTGAAGCTTTCTTT. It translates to CASSSWTGSEAFF.

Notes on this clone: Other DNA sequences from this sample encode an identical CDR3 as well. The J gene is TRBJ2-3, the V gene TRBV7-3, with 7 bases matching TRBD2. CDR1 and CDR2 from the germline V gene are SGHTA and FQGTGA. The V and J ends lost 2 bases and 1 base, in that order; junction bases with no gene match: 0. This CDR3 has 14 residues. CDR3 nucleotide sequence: TGTGCCAGCAGCTTAGCGGGGGGCACAGATACGCAGTATTTT. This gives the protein CASSLAGGTDTQYF. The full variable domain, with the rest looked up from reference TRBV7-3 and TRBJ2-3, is GAGVSQTPSNKVTEKGKYVELRCDPISGHTALYWYRQSLGQGPEFLIYFQGTGAADDSGLPNDRFFAVRPEGSVSTLKIQRTERGDSAVYLCASSLAGGTDTQYFGPGTRLTVL.

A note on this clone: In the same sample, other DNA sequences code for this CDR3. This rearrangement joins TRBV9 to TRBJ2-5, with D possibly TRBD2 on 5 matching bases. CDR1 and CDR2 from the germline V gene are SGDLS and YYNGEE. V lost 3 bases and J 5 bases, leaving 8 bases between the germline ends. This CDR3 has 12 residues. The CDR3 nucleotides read TGTGCCAGCAGCGCCCGAGGGGAGACCCAGTACTTC. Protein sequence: CASSARGETQYF.

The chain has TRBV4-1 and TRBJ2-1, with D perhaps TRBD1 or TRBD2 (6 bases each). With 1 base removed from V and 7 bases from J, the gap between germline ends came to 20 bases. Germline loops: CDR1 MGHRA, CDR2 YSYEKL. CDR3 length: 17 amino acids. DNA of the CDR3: TGCGCCAGCAGCCAAGTTGGTTTACGGGGGCGGCGGAATGAGCAGTTCTTC. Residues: CASSQVGLRGRRNEQFF.

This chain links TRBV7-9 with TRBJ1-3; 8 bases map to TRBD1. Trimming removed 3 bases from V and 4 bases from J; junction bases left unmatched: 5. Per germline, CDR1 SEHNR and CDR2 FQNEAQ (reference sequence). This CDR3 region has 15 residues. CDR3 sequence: CASSFDRGLGNTIYF. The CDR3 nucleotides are TGTGCCAGCAGCTTCGACAGGGGATTGGGAAACACCATATATTTT.

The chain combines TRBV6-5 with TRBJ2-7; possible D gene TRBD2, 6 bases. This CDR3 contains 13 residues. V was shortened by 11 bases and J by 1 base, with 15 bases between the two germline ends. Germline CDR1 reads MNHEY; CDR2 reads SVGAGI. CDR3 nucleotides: TGTGCCTCCACCCCGGGGGAATCCTACGAGCAGTACTTC. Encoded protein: CASTPGESYEQYF.

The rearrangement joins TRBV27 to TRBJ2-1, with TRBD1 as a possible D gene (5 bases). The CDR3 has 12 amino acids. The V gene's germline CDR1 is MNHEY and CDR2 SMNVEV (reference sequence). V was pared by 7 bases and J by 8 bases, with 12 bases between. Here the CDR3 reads CASIQGGHEQFF. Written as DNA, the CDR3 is TGTGCCAGCATCCAGGGTGGCCATGAGCAGTTCTTC.

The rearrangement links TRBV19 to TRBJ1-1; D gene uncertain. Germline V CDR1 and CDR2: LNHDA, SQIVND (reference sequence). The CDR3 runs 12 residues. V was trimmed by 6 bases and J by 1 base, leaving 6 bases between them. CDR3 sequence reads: CASRGRNTEAFF. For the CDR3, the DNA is TGTGCCAGTAGGGGCAGGAACACTGAAGCTTTCTTT.

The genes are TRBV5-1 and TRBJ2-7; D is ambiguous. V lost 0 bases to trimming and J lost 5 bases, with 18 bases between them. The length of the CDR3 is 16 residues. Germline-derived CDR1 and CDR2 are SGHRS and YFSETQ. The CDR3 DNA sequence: TGCGCCAGCAGCTTGGTGTCTCTAGGTGGGAACCACGAGCAGTACTTC. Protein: CASSLVSLGGNHEQYF.

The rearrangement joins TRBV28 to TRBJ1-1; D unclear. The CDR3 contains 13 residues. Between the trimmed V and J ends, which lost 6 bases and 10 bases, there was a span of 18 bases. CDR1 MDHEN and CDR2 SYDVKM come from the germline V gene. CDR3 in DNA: TGTGCCAGCAGGGCCACAAACCCCCGGCGAGCTTTCTTT. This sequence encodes CASRATNPRRAFF.